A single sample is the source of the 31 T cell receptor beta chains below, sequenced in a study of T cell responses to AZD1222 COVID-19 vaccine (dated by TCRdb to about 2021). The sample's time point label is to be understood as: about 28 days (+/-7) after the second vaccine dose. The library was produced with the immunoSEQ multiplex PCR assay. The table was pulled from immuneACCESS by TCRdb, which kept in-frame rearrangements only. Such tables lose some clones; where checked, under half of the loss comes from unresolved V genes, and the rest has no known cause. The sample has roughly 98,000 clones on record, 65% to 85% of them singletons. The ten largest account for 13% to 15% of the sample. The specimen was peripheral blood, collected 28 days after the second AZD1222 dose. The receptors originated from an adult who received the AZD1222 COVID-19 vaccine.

CDR3 in DNA: TGTGCCAGCAGCTTAGGTTACTACAATGAGCAGTTCTTC. Amino acids: CASSLGYYNEQFF. V gene TRBV11-1 combines with J gene TRBJ2-1; unclear D gene. CDR3 length: 13 residues. Germline assignment: CDR1 SGHAT and CDR2 FQDESV (reference sequence). V lost 1 base and J 3 bases, leaving 4 bases between the germline ends.

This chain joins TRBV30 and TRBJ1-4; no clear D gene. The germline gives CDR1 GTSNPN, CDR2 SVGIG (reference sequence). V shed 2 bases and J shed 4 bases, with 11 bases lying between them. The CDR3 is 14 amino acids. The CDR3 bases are TGTGCCTGGAGTCGGTCGCTGAGTAATGAAAAACTGTTTTTT. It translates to CAWSRSLSNEKLFF.

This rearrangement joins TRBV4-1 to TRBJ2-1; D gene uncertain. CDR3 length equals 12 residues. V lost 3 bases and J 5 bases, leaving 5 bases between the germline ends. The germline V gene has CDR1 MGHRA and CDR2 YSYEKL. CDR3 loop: CASSQDHNEQFF. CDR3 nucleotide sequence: TGCGCCAGCAGCCAGGACCACAATGAGCAGTTCTTC.

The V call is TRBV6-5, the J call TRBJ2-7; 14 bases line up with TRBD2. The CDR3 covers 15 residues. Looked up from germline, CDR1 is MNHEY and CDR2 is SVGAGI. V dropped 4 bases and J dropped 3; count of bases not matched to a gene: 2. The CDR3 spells CASSSGLAGVYEQYF. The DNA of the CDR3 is TGTGCCAGCAGTTCGGGACTAGCGGGGGTCTACGAGCAGTACTTC.

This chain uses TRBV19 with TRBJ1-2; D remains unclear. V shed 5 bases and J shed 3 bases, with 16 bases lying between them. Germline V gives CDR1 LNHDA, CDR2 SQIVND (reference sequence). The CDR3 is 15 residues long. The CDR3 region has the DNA TGTGCCAGTAGTCCACACCAGAGGAGGGACTATGGCTACACCTTC. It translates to CASSPHQRRDYGYTF.

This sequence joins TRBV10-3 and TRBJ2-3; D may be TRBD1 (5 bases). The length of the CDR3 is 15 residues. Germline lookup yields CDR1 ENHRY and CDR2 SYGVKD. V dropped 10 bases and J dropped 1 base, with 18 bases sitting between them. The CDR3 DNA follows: TGTGCCACCATGAAGGCTACAGGAGGCACAGATACGCAGTATTTT. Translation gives CATMKATGGTDTQYF.

Here the CDR3 DNA reads TGTGCCACCAGTCGCCCGGGGATCTCACCCCTCCACTTT. Translating gives CATSRPGISPLHF. This sequence joins TRBV15 and TRBJ1-6; D gene ambiguous. V gave up 6 bases and J gave up 10 bases, with 13 bases separating them. This CDR3 spans 13 amino acids. Looked up from germline, CDR1 is LNHNV and CDR2 is YYDKDF (reference sequence).

Here the CDR3 DNA reads TGCGCCAGCAGCCAAGATCGGTCAGGCAGTCAAAAGGCTTTCTTT. This gives the protein CASSQDRSGSQKAFF. This chain uses TRBV4-3 with TRBJ1-1; no clear D. Between the trimmed V and J ends, which lost 0 bases and 11 bases, there was a span of 19 bases. The CDR3 totals 15 residues. Germline V gene sequence: CDR1 LGHNA, CDR2 YSLEER.

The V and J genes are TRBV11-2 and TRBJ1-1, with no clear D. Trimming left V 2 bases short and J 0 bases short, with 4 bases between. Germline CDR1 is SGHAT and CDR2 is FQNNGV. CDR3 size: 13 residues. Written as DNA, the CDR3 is TGTGCCAGCAGCTTAAAGTTGAACACTGAAGCTTTCTTT. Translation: CASSLKLNTEAFF.

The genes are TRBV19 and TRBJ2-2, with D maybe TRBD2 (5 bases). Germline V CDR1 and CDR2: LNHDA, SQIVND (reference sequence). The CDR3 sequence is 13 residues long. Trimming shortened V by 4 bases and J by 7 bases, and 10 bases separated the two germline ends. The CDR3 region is CASSTRRVGELFF. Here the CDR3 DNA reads TGTGCCAGTAGTACCCGGCGGGTCGGGGAGCTGTTTTTT. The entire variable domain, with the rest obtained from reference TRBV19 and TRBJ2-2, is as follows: DGGITQSPKYLFRKEGQNVTLSCEQNLNHDAMYWYRQDPGQGLRLIYYSQIVNDFQKGDIAEGYSVSREKKESFPLTVTSAQKNPTAFYLCASSTRRVGELFFGEGSRLTVL.

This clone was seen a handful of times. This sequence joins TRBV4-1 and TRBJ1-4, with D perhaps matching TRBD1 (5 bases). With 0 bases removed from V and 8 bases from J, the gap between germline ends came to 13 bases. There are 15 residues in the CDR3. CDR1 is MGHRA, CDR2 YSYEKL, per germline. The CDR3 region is CASSQDSGRVEKLFF. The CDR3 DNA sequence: TGCGCCAGCAGCCAAGATTCGGGCAGGGTGGAAAAACTGTTTTTT.

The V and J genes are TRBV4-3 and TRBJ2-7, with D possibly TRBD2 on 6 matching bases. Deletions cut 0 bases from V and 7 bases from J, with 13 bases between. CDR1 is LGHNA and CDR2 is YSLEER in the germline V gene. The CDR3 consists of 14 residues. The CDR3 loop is CASSQEGGPGEQYF. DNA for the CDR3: TGCGCCAGCAGCCAAGAGGGAGGCCCGGGGGAGCAGTACTTC.

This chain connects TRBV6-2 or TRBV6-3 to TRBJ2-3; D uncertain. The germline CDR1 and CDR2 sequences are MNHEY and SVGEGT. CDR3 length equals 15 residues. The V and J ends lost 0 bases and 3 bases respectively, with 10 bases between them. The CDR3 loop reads CASSYSKGWTDTQYF. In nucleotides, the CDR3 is TGTGCCAGCAGTTACTCTAAGGGATGGACAGATACGCAGTATTTT.

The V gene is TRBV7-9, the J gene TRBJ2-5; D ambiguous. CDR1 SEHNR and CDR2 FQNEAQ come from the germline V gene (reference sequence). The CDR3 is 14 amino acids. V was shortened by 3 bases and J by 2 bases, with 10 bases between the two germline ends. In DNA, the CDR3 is TGTGCCAGCAGCTTTAGCAACAGACAAGAGACCCAGTACTTC. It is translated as CASSFSNRQETQYF.

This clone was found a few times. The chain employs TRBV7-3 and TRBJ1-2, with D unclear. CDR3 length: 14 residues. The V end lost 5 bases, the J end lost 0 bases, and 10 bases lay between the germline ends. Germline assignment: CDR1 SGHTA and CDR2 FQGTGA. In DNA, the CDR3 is TGTGCCAGCAGCCCAGACGGAACTAACTATGGCTACACCTTC. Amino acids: CASSPDGTNYGYTF.

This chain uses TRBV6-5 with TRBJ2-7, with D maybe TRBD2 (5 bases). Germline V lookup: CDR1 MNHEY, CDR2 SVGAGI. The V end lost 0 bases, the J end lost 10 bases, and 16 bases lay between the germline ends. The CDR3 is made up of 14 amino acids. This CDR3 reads CASSYSGLRTVQYF. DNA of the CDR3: TGTGCCAGCAGTTACTCGGGCCTTCGGACTGTTCAGTACTTC.

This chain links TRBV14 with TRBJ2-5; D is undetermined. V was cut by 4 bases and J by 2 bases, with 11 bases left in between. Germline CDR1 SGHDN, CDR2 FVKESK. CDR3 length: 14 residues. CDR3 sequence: CASSPTWLQETQYF. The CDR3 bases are TGTGCCAGCAGCCCCACATGGTTACAAGAGACCCAGTACTTC.

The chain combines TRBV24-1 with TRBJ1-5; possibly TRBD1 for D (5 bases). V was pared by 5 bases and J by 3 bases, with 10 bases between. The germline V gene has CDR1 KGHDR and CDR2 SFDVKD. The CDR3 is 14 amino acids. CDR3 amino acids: CATSGTGDNQPQHF. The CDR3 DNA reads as TGTGCCACCAGTGGAACAGGTGACAATCAGCCCCAGCATTTT.

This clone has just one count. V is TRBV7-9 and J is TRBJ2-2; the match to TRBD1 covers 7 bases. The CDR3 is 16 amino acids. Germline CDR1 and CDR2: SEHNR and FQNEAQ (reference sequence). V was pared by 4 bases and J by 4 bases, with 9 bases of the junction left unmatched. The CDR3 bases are TGTGCCAGCAGCTCTCCAGAGGGGGCCTCCACCGGGGAGCTGTTTTTT. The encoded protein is CASSSPEGASTGELFF.

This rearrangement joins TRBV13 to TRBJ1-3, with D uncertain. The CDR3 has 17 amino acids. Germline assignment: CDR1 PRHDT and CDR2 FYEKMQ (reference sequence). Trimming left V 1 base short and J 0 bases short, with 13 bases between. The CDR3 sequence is CASSLAPTPNSGNTIYF. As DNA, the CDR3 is TGTGCCAGCAGCTTAGCCCCTACACCCAACTCTGGAAACACCATATATTTT.

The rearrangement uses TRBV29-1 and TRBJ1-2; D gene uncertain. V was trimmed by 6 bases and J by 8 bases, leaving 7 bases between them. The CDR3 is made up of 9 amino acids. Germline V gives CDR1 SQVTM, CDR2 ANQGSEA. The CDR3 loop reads CSVDGGYTF. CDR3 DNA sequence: TGCAGCGTGGACGGCGGCTACACCTTC.

The DNA for the CDR3 is TGCGCCAGCAGCCAACTACCAAAAGAGGTCGATACGCAGTATTTT. Its protein product is CASSQLPKEVDTQYF. The gene calls are TRBV4-3 and TRBJ2-3; D unresolved. Looked up from germline, CDR1 is LGHNA and CDR2 is YSLEER. The CDR3 covers 15 residues. The V gene lost 2 bases and the J gene lost 6 bases, with 15 bases spanning the gap.

CDR3 in amino acids: CASSVNQGNYYEQYF. The CDR3 DNA reads as TGTGCCAGCAGCGTAAATCAGGGCAATTACTACGAGCAGTACTTC. This chain connects TRBV9 to TRBJ2-7, with D maybe TRBD1 (5 bases). The ends were cut back, 1 base at V and 3 bases at J, with 14 bases in the middle. CDR3 length equals 15 residues. In germline, CDR1 is SGDLS, CDR2 YYNGEE.

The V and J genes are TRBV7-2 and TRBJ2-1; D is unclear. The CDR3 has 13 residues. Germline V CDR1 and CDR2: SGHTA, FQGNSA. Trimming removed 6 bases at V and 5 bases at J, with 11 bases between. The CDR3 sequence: CASSSSRNNEQFF. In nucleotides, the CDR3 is TGTGCCAGCAGTTCCTCTAGAAACAATGAGCAGTTCTTC.

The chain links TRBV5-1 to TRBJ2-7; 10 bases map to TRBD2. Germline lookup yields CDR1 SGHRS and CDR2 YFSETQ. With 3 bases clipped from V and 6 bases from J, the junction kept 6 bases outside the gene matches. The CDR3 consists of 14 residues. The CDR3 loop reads CASSSTGTSVEQYF. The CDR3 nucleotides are TGCGCCAGCAGCTCAACCGGGACTAGCGTCGAGCAGTACTTC.

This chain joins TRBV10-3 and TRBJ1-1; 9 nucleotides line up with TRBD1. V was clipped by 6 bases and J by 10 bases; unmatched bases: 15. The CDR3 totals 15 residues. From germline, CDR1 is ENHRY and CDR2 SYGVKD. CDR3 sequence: CAISGQGLSSMSAFF. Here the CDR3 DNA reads TGTGCCATCAGCGGACAGGGGCTTTCGTCGATGTCAGCTTTCTTT.

CDR3 DNA: TGTGCCTGGAGTGGGGTCAGGCTGGGAGAAAAACTGTTTTTT. Amino acids: CAWSGVRLGEKLFF. The rearrangement links TRBV30 to TRBJ1-4; the D is unclear. The CDR3 covers 14 residues. Germline assignment: CDR1 GTSNPN and CDR2 SVGIG (reference sequence). V lost 1 base and J lost 8, with 14 bases in between.

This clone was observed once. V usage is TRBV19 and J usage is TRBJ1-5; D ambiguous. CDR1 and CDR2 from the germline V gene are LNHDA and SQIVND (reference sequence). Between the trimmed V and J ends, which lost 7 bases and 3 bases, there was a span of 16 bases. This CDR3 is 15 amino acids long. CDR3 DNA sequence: TGTGCCAGTACCTCACTGTGGGGAATCAATCAGCCCCAGCATTTT. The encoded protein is CASTSLWGINQPQHF.

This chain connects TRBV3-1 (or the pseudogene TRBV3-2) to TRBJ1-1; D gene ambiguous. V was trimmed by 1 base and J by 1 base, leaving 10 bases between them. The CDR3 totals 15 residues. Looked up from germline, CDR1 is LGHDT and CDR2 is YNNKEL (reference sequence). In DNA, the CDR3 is TGTGCCAGCAGCCAAGTAGTGGGGAGGAACACTGAAGCTTTCTTT. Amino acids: CASSQVVGRNTEAFF.

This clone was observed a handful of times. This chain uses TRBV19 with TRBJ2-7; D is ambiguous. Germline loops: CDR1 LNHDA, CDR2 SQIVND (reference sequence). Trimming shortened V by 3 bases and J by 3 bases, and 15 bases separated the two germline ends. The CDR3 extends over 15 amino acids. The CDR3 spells CASSIVSSSLYEQYF. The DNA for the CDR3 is TGTGCCAGTAGTATCGTCAGCTCCTCGCTCTACGAGCAGTACTTC. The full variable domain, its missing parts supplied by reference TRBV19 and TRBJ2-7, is DGGITQSPKYLFRKEGQNVTLSCEQNLNHDAMYWYRQDPGQGLRLIYYSQIVNDFQKGDIAEGYSVSREKKESFPLTVTSAQKNPTAFYLCASSIVSSSLYEQYFGPGTRLTVT.

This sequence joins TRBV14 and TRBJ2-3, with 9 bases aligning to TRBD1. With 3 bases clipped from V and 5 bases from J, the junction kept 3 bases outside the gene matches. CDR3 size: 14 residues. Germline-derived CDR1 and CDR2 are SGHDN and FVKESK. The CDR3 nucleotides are TGTGCCAGCAGCCAGGGACAGGGTATAGATACGCAGTATTTT. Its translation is CASSQGQGIDTQYF.